A selection of T cell receptor beta chains follows, all from one sample in a study of tumor and adjacent non-tumor tissue in lung cancer. From the multiplex PCR reads, TCRdb called clonotypes with MiXCR, one entry per CDR3 protein. The sample lists 130,000 or so distinct CDR3 sequences; roughly 64% were seen once. Source material: lung tumor tissue. These TCRs come from a man aged 25 to 40 with non-small cell lung cancer. Each CDR3 is given with its conserved first and last residue. The D gene is left open where the match is weak. For some rows the clone size is stated as once, few or many, or as a class when expanded; others skip it.

clone size	D gene	J gene	V gene	CDR3 DNA	CDR3 protein
few	TRBD1	TRBJ2-7	TRBV6-5	TGTGCCAGCAGTTACCGGGACAGAACCTACGAGCAGTACTTC	CASSYRDRTYEQYF
.	.	TRBJ2-7	TRBV20-1	TGCAATGCTAGCCGGGACAACTCCTCCTACGAGCAGTACTTC	CNASRDNSSYEQYF
.	.	TRBJ2-3	TRBV20-1	TGTAGTGCCCCGGGACACCACGGTCCAGATACGCAGTATTTT	CSAPGHHGPDTQYF
.	.	TRBJ2-1	TRBV11-2	TGTGCCAGCAGCTTATATGCCAGCGCATCCTACAATGAGCGGTTCTTC	CASSLYASASYNERFF
many	TRBD2	TRBJ2-1	TRBV11-2	TGTGCCAGCAGCTTAGGTGCTAGCGGGTTTAGCTCCTACAATGAGCAGTTCTTC	CASSLGASGFSSYNEQFF
.	TRBD2	TRBJ2-1	TRBV11-2	TGTGCCGACAGCTTAGCGTGGTCTAGCGGCAATGAGCAATTCTTC	CADSLAWSSGNEQFF
few	.	TRBJ2-1	TRBV7-3	TGTGCCAGCAGCTTGCTAGGGAGCTCCTACAATGAGCAGTTCTTC	CASSLLGSSYNEQFF
.	.	TRBJ2-2	TRBV5-6	TGTGCCAGCAGCTTCCTCCCTATGACAGTGAACACCGGGGAGCTGTTTTTT	CASSFLPMTVNTGELFF
few	TRBD1	TRBJ1-2	TRBV29-1	TGCAGCGCTCCCTACAGGGGGGAATTATGGGGCTACACCTTC	CSAPYRGELWGYTF
.	.	TRBJ2-2	TRBV29-1	TGCGGCGTTCTGGACCCCGGGGAGCTGTTTTTT	CGVLDPGELFF
medium-sized	TRBD2	TRBJ2-3	TRBV29-1	TGCAGCGCGCGGGCTAGCGGGGGTACAGATACGCAGTATTTT	CSARASGGTDTQYF
many	.	TRBJ1-5	TRBV6-6	TGTGCCAGCAGTTACATGGGCCGGAAGTTCCAGCCCCAGCATTTT	CASSYMGRKFQPQHF
once	.	TRBJ2-6	TRBV5-8	TGTACCAGCAGCTTTGGACCGCTCGGGGCCAACGTCCTGACTTTC	CTSSFGPLGANVLTF
.	.	TRBJ2-5	TRBV20-1	TGCAGCGCTAGTTTTCCAGCGCTAGGAGAGACCCAGTACTTC	CSASFPALGETQYF
many	.	TRBJ1-1	TRBV6-2/TRBV6-3	TGTGCCAGCACCATGGGGTACCCGAACACTGAAGCTTTCTTT	CASTMGYPNTEAFF
.	.	TRBJ1-2	TRBV4-1	TGCGCCAGCGGCCAAGATAGAGGGTCAAGCTATGGCTACACCTTC	CASGQDRGSSYGYTF
.	.	TRBJ2-6	TRBV7-2	TGTGTCAGCAGCTTATTGCCGGGCTCTGGGGCCAACGTCCTGACTTTC	CVSSLLPGSGANVLTF
.	TRBD1	TRBJ2-7	TRBV12-3/TRBV12-4	TGTGCCAGCAGTCTCGGGACAGGGGCCATCTCCTACGAGGAATACTTC	CASSLGTGAISYEEYF
.	.	TRBJ2-3	TRBV29-1	TGCAGCCTTGTTATGGACAGCCCAATTTATACGCAGTATTTT	CSLVMDSPIYTQYF
.	TRBD2	TRBJ2-5	TRBV20-1	TGCAATGCTAGAGTCGGGGGGAAGATCCAGTACTTC	CNARVGGKIQYF
.	TRBD2	TRBJ2-7	TRBV10-2	TGCGCCAGCAGTCGGACTAGTGGTTCCTACAAGCAGTACTTC	CASSRTSGSYKQYF
many	.	TRBJ1-2	TRBV6-5	TGTGCCAGCAGTTCAATCTCGGACGGGGACTATGGCTACACCTTC	CASSSISDGDYGYTF
many	TRBD1	TRBJ2-5	TRBV20-1	TGCAGTGCTAGAGATGGACCCGACAGGGGTGGGACCCAGTACTTC	CSARDGPDRGGTQYF
.	TRBD1	TRBJ2-7	TRBV6-1	TGTGCTTGCAGAGGACAGGGGCTCGACGAGCAGTACTTC	CACRGQGLDEQYF